This TCR beta chain was sequenced in a study of blood T cell repertoires in COVID-19. In the study overall: Italy, Spain and the United States were the sources of the convalescent and acute COVID-19 samples. Sample material is recorded as cDNA or gDNA derived from T cells, B-cell-depleted T cells, or PBMCs.

This clone came up once. This CDR3 region has 15 residues. Germline CDR1 and CDR2: SGDLS and YYNGEE. V lost 4 bases to trimming and J lost 5 bases, with 18 bases between them. In the authors' workflow: From reference gene primer amplification, estimates of nucleated cell counts were derived. TCRdb's table, derived via immunoSEQ multiplex PCR, lists solely in-frame clones and lacks some. V, J and clone size are taken as reported in that table, and D and trimming were inferred from the DNA itself. The sample includes roughly 140,000 clones, roughly 84% of them seen just once. Sequenced material: peripheral blood. The chain recombines TRBV9 with TRBJ1-1, with D unresolved. This sequence originates from a woman in her fifties or sixties with acute or convalescent COVID-19. DNA for the CDR3: TGTGCCAGCAGCCTCCAGCCGGAGTTATGGACTGAAGCTTTCTTT. Protein product: CASSLQPELWTEAFF.